This T cell receptor beta chain was captured by sequencing in a study of cytomegalovirus exposure and HLA in healthy donors. The study, taken as a whole, reports: Reportedly, diagnosis of cytomegalovirus status by the classifier showed high specificity and sensitivity. In an earlier analysis, about 87% or about 30%: the productive usage of most TCR beta V segments.

Turning to this clone: Its target is not known.

Deletions cut 3 bases from V and 10 bases from J, with 16 bases between. The CDR3 runs to 13 residues. Germline assignment: CDR1 SGHRS and CDR2 YFSETQ. Primers included in the PCR were 60 Vbeta and 13 Jbeta primers. Clones were sequenced by immunoSEQ multiplex PCR, and TCRdb holds only the in-frame ones, with some missing. The table has roughly 150,000 clones, 64% seen once. The specimen sequenced was PBMCs. This receptor was identified in a woman in her 30s in good health and CMV-seropositive. The V call is TRBV5-1, the J call TRBJ1-1, with a weak D call TRBD1 (5 bases). CDR3 coding DNA: TGCGCCAGCAGCTATAGAGAGGCGGGGGGAGCTTTCTTT. Translation gives CASSYREAGGAFF.